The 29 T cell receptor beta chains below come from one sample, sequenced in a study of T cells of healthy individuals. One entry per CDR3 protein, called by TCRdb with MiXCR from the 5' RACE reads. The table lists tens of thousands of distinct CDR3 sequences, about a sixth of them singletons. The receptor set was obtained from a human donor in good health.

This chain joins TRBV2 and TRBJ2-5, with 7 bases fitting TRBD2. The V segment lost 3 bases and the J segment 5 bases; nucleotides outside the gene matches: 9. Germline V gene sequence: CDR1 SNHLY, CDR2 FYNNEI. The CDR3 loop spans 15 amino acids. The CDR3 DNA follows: TGTGCCAGCAGTGACGGACTAGGTACCTTGGAGACCCAGTACTTC. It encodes CASSDGLGTLETQYF.

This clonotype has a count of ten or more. The CDR3 sequence is CASSQDGQGSTDTQYF. CDR3 bases: TGTGCCAGCAGCCAAGACGGACAGGGTAGCACAGATACGCAGTATTTT. The rearrangement uses TRBV4-2 and TRBJ2-3; 8 bases are a match to TRBD1. The J segment lost 0 bases and the V segment lost 0 bases, leaving 2 bases of the junction unmatched. Germline V gene sequence: CDR1 LGHNA, CDR2 YNFKEQ. The CDR3 has 16 residues.

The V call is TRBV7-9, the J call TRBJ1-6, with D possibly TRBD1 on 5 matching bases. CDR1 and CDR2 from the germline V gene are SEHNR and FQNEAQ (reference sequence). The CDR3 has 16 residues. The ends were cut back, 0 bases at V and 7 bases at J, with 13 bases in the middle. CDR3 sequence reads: CASSLALGTDNSPLHF. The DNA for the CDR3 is TGTGCCAGCAGCTTAGCGCTCGGGACGGACAATTCACCCCTCCACTTT. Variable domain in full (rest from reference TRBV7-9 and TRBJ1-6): DTGVSQNPRHKITKRGQNVTFRCDPISEHNRLYWYRQTLGQGPEFLTYFQNEAQLEKSRLLSDRFSAERPKGSFSTLEIQRTEQGDSAMYLCASSLALGTDNSPLHFGNGTRLTVT.

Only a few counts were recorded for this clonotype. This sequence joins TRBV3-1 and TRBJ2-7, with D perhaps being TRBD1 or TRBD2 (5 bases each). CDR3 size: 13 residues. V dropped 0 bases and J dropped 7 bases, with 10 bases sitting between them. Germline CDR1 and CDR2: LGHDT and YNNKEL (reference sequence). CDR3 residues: CASSQEGTREQYF. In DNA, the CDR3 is TGTGCCAGCAGCCAAGAGGGGACGAGGGAGCAGTACTTC.

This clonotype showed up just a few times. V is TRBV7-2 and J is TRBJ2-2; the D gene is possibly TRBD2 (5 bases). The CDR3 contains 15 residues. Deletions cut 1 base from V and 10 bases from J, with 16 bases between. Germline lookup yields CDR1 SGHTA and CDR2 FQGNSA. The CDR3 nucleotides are TGTGCCAGCAGCTTAGGGTCTTTGACCGGGGAGGAGCTGTTTTTT. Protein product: CASSLGSLTGEELFF. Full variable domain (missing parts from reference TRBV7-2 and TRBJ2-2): GAGVSQSPSNKVTEKGKDVELRCDPISGHTALYWYRQSLGQGLEFLIYFQGNSAPDKSGLPSDRFSAERTGGSVSTLTIQRTQQEDSAVYLCASSLGSLTGEELFFGEGSRLTVL.

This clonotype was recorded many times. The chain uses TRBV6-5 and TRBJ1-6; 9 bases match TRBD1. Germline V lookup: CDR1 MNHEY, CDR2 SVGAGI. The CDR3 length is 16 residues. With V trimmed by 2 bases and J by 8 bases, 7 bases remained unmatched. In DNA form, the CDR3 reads TGTGCCAGCAGTTACCTTTCACAGGGGGCGGATTCACCCCTCCACTTT. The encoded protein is CASSYLSQGADSPLHF.

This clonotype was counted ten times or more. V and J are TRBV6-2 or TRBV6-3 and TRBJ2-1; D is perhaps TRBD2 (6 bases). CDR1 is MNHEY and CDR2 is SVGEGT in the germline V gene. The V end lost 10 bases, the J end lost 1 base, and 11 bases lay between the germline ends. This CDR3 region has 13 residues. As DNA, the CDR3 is TGTGCCACTCGGGAGCTTTCCTACAATGAGCAGTTCTTC. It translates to CATRELSYNEQFF.

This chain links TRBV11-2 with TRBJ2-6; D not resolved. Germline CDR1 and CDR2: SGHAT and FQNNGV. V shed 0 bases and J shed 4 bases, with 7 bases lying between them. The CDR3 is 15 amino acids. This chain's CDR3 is CASSLEVAGANVLTF. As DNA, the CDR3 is TGTGCCAGCAGCTTAGAGGTAGCAGGGGCCAACGTCCTGACTTTC.

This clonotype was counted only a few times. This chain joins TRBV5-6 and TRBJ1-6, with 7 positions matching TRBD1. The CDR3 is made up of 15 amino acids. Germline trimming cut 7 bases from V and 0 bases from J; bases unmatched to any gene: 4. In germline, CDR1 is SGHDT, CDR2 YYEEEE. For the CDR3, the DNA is TGTGCCAGCGCCCGGGACAGCTCCTATAATTCACCCCTCCACTTT. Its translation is CASARDSSYNSPLHF.

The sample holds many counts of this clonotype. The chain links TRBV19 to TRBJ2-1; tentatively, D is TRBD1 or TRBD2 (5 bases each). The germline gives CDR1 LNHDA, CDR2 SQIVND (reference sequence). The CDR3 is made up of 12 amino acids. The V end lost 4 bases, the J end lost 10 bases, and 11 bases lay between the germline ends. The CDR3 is CASSTRQREQFF. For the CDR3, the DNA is TGTGCCAGTAGTACGCGACAGCGGGAGCAGTTCTTC.

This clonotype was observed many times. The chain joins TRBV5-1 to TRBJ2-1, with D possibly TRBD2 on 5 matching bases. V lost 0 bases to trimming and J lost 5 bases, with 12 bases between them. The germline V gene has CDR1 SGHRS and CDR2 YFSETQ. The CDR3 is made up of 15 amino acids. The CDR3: CASSLVRATDNEQFF. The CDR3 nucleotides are TGCGCCAGCAGCTTGGTGCGGGCGACCGACAATGAGCAGTTCTTC.

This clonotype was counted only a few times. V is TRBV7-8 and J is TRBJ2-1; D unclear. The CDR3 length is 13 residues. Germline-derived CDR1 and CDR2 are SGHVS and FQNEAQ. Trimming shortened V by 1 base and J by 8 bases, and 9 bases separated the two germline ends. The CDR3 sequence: CASSLDTLHEQFF. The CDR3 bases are TGTGCCAGCAGCTTAGATACCCTCCATGAGCAGTTCTTC.

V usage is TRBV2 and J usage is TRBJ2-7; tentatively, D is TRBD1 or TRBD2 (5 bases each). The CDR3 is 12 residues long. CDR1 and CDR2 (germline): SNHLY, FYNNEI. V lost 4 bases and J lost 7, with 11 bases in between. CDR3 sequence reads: CASSVGTWEQYF. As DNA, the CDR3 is TGTGCCAGCAGTGTAGGGACGTGGGAGCAGTACTTC.

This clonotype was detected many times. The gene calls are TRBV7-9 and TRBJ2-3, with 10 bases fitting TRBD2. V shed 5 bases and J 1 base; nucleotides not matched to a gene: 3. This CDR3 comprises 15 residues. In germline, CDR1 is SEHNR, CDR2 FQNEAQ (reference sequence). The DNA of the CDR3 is TGTGCCAGCAGCCCGGGGACTAGCGGCACAGATACGCAGTATTTT. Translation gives CASSPGTSGTDTQYF.

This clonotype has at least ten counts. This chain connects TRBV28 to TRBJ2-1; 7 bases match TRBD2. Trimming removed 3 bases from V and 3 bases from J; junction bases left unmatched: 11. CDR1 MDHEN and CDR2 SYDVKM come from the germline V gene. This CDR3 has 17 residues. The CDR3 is CASSLGVGGPHYNEQFF. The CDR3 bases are TGTGCCAGCAGTTTGGGTGTGGGAGGGCCTCACTACAATGAGCAGTTCTTC.

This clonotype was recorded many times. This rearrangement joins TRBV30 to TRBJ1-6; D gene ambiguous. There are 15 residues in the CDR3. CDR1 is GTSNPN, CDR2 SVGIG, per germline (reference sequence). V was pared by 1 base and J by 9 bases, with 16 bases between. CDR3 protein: CAWSEVFPPGSPLHF. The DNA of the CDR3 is TGTGCCTGGAGTGAGGTGTTTCCCCCGGGTTCACCCCTCCACTTT.

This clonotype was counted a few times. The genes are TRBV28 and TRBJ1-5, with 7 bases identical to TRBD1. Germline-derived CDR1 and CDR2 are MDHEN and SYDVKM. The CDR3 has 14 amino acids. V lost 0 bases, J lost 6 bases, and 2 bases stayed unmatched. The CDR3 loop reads CASSLWPGGQPQHF. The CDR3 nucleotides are TGTGCCAGCAGTTTATGGCCAGGGGGTCAGCCCCAGCATTTT. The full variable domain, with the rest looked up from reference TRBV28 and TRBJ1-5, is DVKVTQSSRYLVKRTGEKVFLECVQDMDHENMFWYRQDPGLGLRLIYFSYDVKMKEKGDIPEGYSVSREKKERFSLILESASTNQTSMYLCASSLWPGGQPQHFGDGTRLSIL.

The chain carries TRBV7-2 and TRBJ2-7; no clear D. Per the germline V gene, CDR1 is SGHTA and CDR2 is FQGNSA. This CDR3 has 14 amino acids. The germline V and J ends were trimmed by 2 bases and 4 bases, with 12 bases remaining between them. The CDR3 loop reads CASSLKTPSYEQYF. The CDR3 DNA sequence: TGTGCCAGCAGCTTAAAGACGCCGTCTTACGAGCAGTACTTC.

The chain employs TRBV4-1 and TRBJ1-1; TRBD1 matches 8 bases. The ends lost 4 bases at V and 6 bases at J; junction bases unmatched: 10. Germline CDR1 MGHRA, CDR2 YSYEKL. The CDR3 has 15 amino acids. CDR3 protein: CASSPSQGAMAEAFF. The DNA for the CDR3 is TGCGCCAGCAGCCCCTCCCAGGGGGCGATGGCTGAAGCTTTCTTT.

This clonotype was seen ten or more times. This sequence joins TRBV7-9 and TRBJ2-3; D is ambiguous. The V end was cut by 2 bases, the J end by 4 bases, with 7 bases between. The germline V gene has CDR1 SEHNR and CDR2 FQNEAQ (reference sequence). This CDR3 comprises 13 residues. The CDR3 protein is CASSLTHADTQYF. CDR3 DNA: TGTGCCAGCAGCTTAACCCACGCAGATACGCAGTATTTT.

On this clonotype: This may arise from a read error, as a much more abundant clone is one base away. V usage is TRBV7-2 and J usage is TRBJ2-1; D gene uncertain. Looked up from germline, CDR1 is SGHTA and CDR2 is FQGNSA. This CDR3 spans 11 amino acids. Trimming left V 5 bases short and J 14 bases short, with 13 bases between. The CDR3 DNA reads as TGTGCCAGCAGCCTTTTCAATTCCAAGTTCTTC. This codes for CASSLFNSKFF.

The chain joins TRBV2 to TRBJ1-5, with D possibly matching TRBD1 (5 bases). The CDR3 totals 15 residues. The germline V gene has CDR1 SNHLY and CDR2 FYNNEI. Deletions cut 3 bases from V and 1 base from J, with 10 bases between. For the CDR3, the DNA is TGTGCCAGCAGTGAGGGGGTGGCCAGCAATCAGCCCCAGCATTTT. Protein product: CASSEGVASNQPQHF. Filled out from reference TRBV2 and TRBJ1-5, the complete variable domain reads EPEVTQTPSHQVTQMGQEVILRCVPISNHLYFYWYRQILGQKVEFLVSFYNNEISEKSEIFDDQFSVERPDGSNFTLKIRSTKLEDSAMYFCASSEGVASNQPQHFGDGTRLSIL.

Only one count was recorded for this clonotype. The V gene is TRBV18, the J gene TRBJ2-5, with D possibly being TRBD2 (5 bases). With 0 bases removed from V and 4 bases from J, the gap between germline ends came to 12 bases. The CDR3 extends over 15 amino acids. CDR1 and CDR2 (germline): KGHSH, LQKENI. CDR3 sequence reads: CASSPPGLNVETQYF. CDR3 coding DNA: TGTGCCAGCTCACCACCTGGACTGAATGTAGAGACCCAGTACTTC.

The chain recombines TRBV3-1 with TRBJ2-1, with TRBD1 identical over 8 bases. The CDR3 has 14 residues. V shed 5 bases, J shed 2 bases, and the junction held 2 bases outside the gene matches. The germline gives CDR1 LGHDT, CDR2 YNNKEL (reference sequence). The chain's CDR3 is CASSGGQAYNEQFF. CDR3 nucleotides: TGTGCCAGCAGCGGGGGACAGGCCTACAATGAGCAGTTCTTC.

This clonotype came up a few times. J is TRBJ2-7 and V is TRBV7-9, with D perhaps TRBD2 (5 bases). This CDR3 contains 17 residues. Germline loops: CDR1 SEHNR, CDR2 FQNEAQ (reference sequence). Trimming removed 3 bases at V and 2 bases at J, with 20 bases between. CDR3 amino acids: CASSFYLREGRTYEQYF. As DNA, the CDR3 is TGTGCCAGCAGCTTCTACCTGAGAGAGGGCCGCACCTACGAGCAGTACTTC.

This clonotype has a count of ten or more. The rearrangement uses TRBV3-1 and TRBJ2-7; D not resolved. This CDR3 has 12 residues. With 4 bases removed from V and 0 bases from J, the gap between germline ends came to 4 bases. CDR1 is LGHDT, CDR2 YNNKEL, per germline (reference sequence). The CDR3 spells CASSRSSYEQYF. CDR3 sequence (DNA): TGTGCCAGCAGCCGGAGCTCCTACGAGCAGTACTTC.

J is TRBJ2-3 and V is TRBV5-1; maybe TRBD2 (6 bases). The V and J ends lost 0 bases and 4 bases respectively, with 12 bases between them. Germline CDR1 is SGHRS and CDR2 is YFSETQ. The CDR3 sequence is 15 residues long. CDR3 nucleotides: TGCGCCAGCAGCTTGGTGACTACTAGCCCAGATACGCAGTATTTT. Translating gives CASSLVTTSPDTQYF.

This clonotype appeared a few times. The CDR3: CASSGTHQGTSNQPQHF. CDR3 nucleotides: TGTGCCAGCAGTGGGACCCATCAGGGGACTAGCAATCAGCCCCAGCATTTT. V and J are TRBV25-1 and TRBJ1-5, with D perhaps matching TRBD1 (6 bases). Germline V gene sequence: CDR1 MGHDK, CDR2 SYGVNS. Trimming removed 4 bases from V and 0 bases from J, with 16 bases in between. This CDR3 has 17 residues.

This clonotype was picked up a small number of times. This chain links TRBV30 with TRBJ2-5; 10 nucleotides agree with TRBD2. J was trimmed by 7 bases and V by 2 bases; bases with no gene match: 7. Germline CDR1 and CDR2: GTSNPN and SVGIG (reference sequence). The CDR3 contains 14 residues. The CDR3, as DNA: TGTGCCTGGAGTACCATAGCGGGGGGCGTGACCCAGTACTTC. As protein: CAWSTIAGGVTQYF.